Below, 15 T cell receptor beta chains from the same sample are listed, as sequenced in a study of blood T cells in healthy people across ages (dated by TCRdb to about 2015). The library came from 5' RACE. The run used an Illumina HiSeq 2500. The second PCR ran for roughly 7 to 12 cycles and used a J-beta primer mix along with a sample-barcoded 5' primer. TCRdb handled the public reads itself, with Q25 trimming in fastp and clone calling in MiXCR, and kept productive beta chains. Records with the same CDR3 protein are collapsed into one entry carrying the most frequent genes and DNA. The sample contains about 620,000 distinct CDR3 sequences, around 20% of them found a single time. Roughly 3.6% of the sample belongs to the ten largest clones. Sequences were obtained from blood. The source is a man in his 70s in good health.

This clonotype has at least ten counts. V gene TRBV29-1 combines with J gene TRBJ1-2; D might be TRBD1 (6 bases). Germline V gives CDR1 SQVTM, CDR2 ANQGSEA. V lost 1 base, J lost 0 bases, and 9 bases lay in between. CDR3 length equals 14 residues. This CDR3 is CSVEGTVPNYGYTF. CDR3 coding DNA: TGCAGCGTTGAAGGGACAGTTCCTAACTATGGCTACACCTTC.

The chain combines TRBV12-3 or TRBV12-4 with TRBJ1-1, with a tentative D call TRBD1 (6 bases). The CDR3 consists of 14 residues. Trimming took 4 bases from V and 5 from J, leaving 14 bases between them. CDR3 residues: CASSSQQGYTEAFF. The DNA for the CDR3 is TGTGCCAGCAGTTCTCAACAGGGATATACTGAAGCTTTCTTT.

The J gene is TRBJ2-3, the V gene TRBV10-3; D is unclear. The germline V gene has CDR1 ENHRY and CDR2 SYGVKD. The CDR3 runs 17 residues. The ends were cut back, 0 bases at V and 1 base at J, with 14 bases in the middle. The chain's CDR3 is CAISESGGTARTDTQYF. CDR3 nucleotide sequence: TGTGCCATCAGTGAGTCGGGCGGAACAGCCCGCACAGATACGCAGTATTTT.

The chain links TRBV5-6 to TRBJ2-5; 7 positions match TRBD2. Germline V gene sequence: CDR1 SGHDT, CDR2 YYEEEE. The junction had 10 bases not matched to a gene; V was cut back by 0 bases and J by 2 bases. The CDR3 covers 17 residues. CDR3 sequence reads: CASSLVRDYTLQETQYF. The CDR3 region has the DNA TGTGCCAGCAGCTTGGTTCGGGACTACACATTACAAGAGACCCAGTACTTC.

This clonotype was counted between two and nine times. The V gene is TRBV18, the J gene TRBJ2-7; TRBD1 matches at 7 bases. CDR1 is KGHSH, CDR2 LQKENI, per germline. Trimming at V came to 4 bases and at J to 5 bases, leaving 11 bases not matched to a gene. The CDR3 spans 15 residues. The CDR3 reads CASSLGAQGNDEQYF. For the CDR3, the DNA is TGTGCCAGCTCACTAGGAGCACAGGGGAATGACGAGCAGTACTTC.

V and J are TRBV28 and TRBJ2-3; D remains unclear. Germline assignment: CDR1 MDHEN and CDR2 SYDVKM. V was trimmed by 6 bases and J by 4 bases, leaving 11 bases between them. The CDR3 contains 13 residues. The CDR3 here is CASSPMKPDTQYF. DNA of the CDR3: TGTGCCAGCAGCCCGATGAAGCCAGATACGCAGTATTTT. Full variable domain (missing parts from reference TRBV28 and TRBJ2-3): DVKVTQSSRYLVKRTGEKVFLECVQDMDHENMFWYRQDPGLGLRLIYFSYDVKMKEKGDIPEGYSVSREKKERFSLILESASTNQTSMYLCASSPMKPDTQYFGPGTRLTVL.

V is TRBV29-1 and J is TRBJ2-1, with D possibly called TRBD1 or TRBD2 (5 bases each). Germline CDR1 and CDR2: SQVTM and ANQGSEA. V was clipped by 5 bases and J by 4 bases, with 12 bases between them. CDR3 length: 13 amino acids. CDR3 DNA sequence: TGCAGCGTTCGAGGGGCAAATTACAATGAGCAGTTCTTC. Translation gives CSVRGANYNEQFF.

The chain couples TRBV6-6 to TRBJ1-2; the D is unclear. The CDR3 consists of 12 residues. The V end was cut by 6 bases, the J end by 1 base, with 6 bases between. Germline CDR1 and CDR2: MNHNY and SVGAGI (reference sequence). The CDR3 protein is CASRQLNYGYTF. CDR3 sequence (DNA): TGTGCCAGCAGACAGCTTAACTATGGCTACACCTTC.

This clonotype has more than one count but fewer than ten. CDR3 nucleotides: TGCAGTGCTAGAGACGGAGCGGGAGCCTACGAGCAGTACTTC. Translation gives CSARDGAGAYEQYF. The chain is built from TRBV20-1 and TRBJ2-7, with 8 bases lining up with TRBD2. The CDR3 runs 14 residues. From germline, CDR1 is DFQATT and CDR2 SNEGSKA (reference sequence). V was pared by 0 bases and J by 2 bases, with 3 bases of the junction left unmatched.

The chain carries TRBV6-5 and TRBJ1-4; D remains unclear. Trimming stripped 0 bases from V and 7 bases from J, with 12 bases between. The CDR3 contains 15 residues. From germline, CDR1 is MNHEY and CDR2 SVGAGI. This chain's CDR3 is CASSYSPGVGEKLFF. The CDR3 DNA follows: TGTGCCAGCAGTTACTCTCCTGGAGTAGGTGAAAAACTGTTTTTT.

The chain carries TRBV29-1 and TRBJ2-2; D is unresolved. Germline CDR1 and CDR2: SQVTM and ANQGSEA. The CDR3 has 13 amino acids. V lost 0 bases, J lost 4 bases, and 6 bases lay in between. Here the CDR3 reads CSVEDLVTGELFF. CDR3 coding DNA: TGCAGCGTTGAAGATCTAGTCACCGGGGAGCTGTTTTTT.

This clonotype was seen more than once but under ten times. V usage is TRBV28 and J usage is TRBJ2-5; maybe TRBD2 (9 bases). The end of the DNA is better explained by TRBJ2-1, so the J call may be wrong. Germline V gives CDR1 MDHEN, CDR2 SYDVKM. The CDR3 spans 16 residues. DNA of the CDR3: TGTGCCAGCAGTCCAGGGGGCGGGAGGGCCAAGAATGAGCAGTTCTTC. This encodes CASSPGGGRAKNEQFF.

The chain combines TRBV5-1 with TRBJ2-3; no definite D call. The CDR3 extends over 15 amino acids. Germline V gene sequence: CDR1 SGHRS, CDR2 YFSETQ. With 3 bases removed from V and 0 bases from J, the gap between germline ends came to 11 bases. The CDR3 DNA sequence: TGCGCCAGCAGCTCGGCCGGACGGAGCACAGATACGCAGTATTTT. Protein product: CASSSAGRSTDTQYF.

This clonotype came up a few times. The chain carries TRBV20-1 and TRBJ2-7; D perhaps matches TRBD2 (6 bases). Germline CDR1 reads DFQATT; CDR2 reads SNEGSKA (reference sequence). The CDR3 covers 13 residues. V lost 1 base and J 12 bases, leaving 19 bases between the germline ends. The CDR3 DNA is TGCAGTGCTAGAGGTTTTGAGACGGGACTGAGGTACTTC. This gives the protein CSARGFETGLRYF.

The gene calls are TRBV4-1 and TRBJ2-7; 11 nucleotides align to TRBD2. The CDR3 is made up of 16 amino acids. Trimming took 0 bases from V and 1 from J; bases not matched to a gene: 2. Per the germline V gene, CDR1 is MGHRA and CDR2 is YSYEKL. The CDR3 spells CASSQELAGVSYEQYF. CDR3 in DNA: TGCGCCAGCAGCCAAGAACTAGCGGGAGTTTCCTACGAGCAGTACTTC.